The rows below give T cell receptor beta chains drawn from one sample of a study of blood T cell repertoires in COVID-19. Profiling relied on immunoSEQ multiplex PCR, and the TCRdb table lists in-frame clones only, not all of them. Of some 200,000 clones in the sample, 80% to 90% were seen once. The sample comprised peripheral blood. The receptors here all came from a young man with active or convalescent COVID-19. CDR3s include the opening cysteine and the closing phenylalanine or tryptophan. The D gene is left open where the match is weak. The size entry is marked missing in some rows and otherwise reads once, few, many or a size class.

size: .
length: 16
J: TRBJ2-5
V: TRBV4-2
D: TRBD1
CDR3: CASSPSQGAPQETQYF
DNA: TGTGCCAGCAGCCCGTCACAGGGGGCCCCCCAAGAGACCCAGTACTTC

size: few
length: 13
J: TRBJ2-7
V: TRBV4-3
D: .
CDR3: CASSQDGGYEQYF
DNA: TGCGCCAGCAGCCAAGATGGAGGCTACGAGCAGTACTTC

size: few
length: 14
J: TRBJ1-5
V: TRBV18
D: .
CDR3: CASSPSGVNQPQHF
DNA: TGTGCCAGCTCACCATCCGGGGTCAATCAGCCCCAGCATTTT

size: .
length: 12
J: TRBJ1-2
V: TRBV20-1
D: .
CDR3: CSASKGPYGYTF
DNA: TGCAGTGCTAGTAAGGGGCCCTATGGCTACACCTTC

size: .
length: 16
J: TRBJ1-1
V: TRBV28
D: .
CDR3: CASSLRPGAGNTEAFF
DNA: TGTGCCAGCAGTTTACGACCGGGTGCGGGAAACACTGAAGCTTTCTTT

size: .
length: 13
J: TRBJ2-5
V: TRBV30
D: .
CDR3: CAWSVLAEETQYF
DNA: TGTGCCTGGAGTGTACTTGCGGAGGAGACCCAGTACTTC

size: .
length: 15
J: TRBJ1-6
V: TRBV5-4
D: TRBD1
CDR3: CASSPTGGYNSPLHF
DNA: TGTGCCAGCAGCCCAACAGGGGGCTATAATTCACCCCTCCACTTT

size: .
length: 13
J: TRBJ2-7
V: TRBV11-2
D: .
CDR3: CASSLASLAEQYF
DNA: TGTGCCAGCAGCTTAGCGAGTCTAGCCGAGCAGTACTTC

size: .
length: 15
J: TRBJ2-1
V: TRBV5-4
D: TRBD2
CDR3: CASSSAGRSYNEQFF
DNA: TGTGCCAGCAGCTCAGCGGGACGCTCCTACAATGAGCAGTTCTTC

size: .
length: 17
J: TRBJ1-3
V: TRBV29-1
D: TRBD1
CDR3: CSVAGTGRLSSGNTIYF
DNA: TGCAGCGTGGCCGGGACAGGAAGACTCAGCTCTGGAAACACCATATATTTT

size: once
length: 15
J: TRBJ1-2
V: TRBV19
D: .
CDR3: CASSIWTDPNYGYTF
DNA: TGTGCCAGTAGTATTTGGACTGATCCTAACTATGGCTACACCTTC

size: .
length: 15
J: TRBJ2-1
V: TRBV6-5
D: TRBD1
CDR3: CASSPTGEGGNEQFF
DNA: TGTGCCAGCAGCCCCACAGGGGAAGGGGGAAATGAGCAGTTCTTC

size: .
length: 13
J: TRBJ1-1
V: TRBV19
D: .
CDR3: CASGRWERTEAFF
DNA: TGTGCCAGTGGCCGGTGGGAGAGGACTGAAGCTTTCTTT

size: .
length: 14
J: TRBJ2-1
V: TRBV7-2
D: TRBD2
CDR3: CASSPESGGNEQFF
DNA: TGTGCCAGCAGCCCGGAATCGGGAGGTAATGAGCAGTTCTTC

size: .
length: 16
J: TRBJ2-5
V: TRBV18
D: TRBD2
CDR3: CASSRLAGGPEETQYF
DNA: TGTGCCAGCTCACGACTAGCGGGAGGCCCCGAAGAGACCCAGTACTTC

size: once
length: 13
J: TRBJ2-7
V: TRBV10-3
D: TRBD1
CDR3: CAISQQGAYEQYF
DNA: TGTGCCATCAGCCAACAGGGGGCCTACGAGCAGTACTTC

size: .
length: 12
J: TRBJ2-1
V: TRBV11-2
D: TRBD1
CDR3: CASLQGGDEQFF
DNA: TGTGCCAGCCTACAGGGGGGCGATGAGCAGTTCTTC

size: .
length: 14
J: TRBJ1-6
V: TRBV30
D: .
CDR3: CAWRQGTSNSPLHF
DNA: TGTGCCTGGAGACAGGGAACTAGTAATTCACCCCTCCACTTT